The next 2 T cell receptor beta chains were all read from a single sample in a study of blood T cells in healthy people across ages (dated by TCRdb to the mid-2010s). Library preparation was by 5' RACE. The instrument given in TCRdb is Illumina HiSeq 2500. A second 7 to 11 cycle PCR used a sample-barcoded 5' primer and a J-beta primer mix. TCRdb redid the processing of the public reads, applying fastp at Q25 and MiXCR, and retained in-frame beta chains. CDR3 protein sequences are deduplicated, and each keeps its most common genes and DNA. The sample table holds 1.5 million to 1.8 million distinct CDR3 sequences, of which 35% to 45% were seen once. Around 4% of the sample goes to the ten largest clones. Material: blood. The receptors stem from a woman younger than 35 in good health.

V is TRBV7-3 and J is TRBJ2-3, with 8 positions matching TRBD2. Germline loops: CDR1 SGHTA, CDR2 FQGTGA. The CDR3 covers 16 residues. The V and J ends lost 2 bases and 1 base, in that order; junction bases with no gene match: 5. This CDR3 reads CASSLVPGLGTDTQYF. The DNA for the CDR3 is TGTGCCAGCAGCTTAGTTCCGGGACTAGGCACAGATACGCAGTATTTT.

This chain joins TRBV5-1 and TRBJ2-7; D might be TRBD2 (5 bases). The V and J ends lost 4 bases and 7 bases respectively, with 9 bases between them. The CDR3 is made up of 11 amino acids. Germline lookup yields CDR1 SGHRS and CDR2 YFSETQ. CDR3 amino acids: CASSVTGEQYF. CDR3 in DNA: TGCGCCAGCAGCGTTACGGGGGAGCAGTACTTC. The variable domain in full, completed from reference TRBV5-1 and TRBJ2-7, reads KAGVTQTPRYLIKTRGQQVTLSCSPISGHRSVSWYQQTPGQGLQFLFEYFSETQRNKGNFPGRFSGRQFSNSRSEMNVSTLELGDSALYLCASSVTGEQYFGPGTRLTVT.